This TCR beta chain came from a study of shared clonotypes between healthy human individuals. Study-level points and caveats: The sharing of 5% to 6.5% of naive CD4 clonotypes was seen across a handful of donors.

Turning to this clone: Its specificity is not known.

CDR3 length: 18 residues. The trim removed 5 bases at V and 1 base at J, leaving 17 bases unmatched. Germline CDR1 is MDHEN and CDR2 is SYDVKM. Naive CD8 populations comprised CD45RO-negative cells positively selected for CCR7, excluding terminally differentiated effector memory CD45RA+ cells. The authors ran the assay at deep level. Method: immunoSEQ multiplex PCR; TCRdb's copy keeps in-frame clones and lacks some. Here the sample spans approximately 2,000,000 clones, over 85% being singletons. The TCR comes from a man between 18 and 35 years old in good health. Some clones in this sample may be carry-over from other donors' samples. The sequenced sample was naive CD8+ T cells from PBMCs. This chain uses TRBV28 with TRBJ2-7; TRBD2 agrees at 7 bases. In nucleotides, the CDR3 is TGTGCCAGCAGTCCACGACTTCTAGCGGAGGGCTCTTCCTACGAGCAGTACTTC. Its protein product is CASSPRLLAEGSSYEQYF.